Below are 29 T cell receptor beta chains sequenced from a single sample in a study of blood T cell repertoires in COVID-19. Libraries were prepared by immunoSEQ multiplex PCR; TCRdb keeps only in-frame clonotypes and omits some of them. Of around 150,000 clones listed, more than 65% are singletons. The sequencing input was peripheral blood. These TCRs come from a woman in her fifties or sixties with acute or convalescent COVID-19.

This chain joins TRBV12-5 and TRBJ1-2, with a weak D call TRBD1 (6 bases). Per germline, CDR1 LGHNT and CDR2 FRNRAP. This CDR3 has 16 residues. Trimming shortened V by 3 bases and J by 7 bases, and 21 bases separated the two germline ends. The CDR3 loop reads CASGFQDQTGSAGYTF. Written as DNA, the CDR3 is TGTGCTAGTGGTTTCCAAGACCAAACAGGGAGCGCTGGCTACACCTTC.

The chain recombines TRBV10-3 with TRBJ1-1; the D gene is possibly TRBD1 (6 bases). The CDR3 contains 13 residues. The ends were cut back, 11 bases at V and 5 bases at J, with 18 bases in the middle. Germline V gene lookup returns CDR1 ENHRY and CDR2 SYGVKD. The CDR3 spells CAAKTGVETEAFF. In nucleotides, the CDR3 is TGTGCCGCCAAGACAGGAGTCGAAACTGAAGCTTTCTTT.

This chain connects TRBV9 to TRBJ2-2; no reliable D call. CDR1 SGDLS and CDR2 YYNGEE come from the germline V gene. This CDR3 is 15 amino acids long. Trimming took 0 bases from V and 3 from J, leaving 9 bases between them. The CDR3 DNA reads TGTGCCAGCAGCGTAGGTCCCCGGGACACCGGGGAGCTGTTTTTT. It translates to CASSVGPRDTGELFF.

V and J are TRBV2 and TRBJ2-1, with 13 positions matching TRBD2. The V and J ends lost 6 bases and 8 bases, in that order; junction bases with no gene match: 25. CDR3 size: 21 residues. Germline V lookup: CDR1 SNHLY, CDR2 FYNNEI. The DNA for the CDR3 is TGTGCCAGCAGCCCCCACCGAGGCGGACTAGCGGGAGTCCACGTTAGGGATGAGCAGTTCTTC. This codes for CASSPHRGGLAGVHVRDEQFF.

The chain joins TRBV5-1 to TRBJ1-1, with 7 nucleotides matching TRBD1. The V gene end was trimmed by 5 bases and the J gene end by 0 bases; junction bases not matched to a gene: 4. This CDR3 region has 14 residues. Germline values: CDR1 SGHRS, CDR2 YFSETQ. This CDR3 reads CASREGAVNTEAFF. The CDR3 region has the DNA TGCGCCAGCAGGGAGGGGGCTGTGAACACTGAAGCTTTCTTT.

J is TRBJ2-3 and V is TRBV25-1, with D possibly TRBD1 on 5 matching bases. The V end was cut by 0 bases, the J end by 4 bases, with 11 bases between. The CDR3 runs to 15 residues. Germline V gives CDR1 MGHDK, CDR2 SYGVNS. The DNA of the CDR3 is TGTGCCAGCAGTGAATACGGGCAGGGCCCAGATACGCAGTATTTT. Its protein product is CASSEYGQGPDTQYF.

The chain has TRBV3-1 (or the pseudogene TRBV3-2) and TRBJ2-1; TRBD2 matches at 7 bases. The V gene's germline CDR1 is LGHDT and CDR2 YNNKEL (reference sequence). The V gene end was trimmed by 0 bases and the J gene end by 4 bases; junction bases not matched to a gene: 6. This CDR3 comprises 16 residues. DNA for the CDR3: TGTGCCAGCAGCCAAGACGGAGCAGCGGGGTACAATGAGCAGTTCTTC. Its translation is CASSQDGAAGYNEQFF.

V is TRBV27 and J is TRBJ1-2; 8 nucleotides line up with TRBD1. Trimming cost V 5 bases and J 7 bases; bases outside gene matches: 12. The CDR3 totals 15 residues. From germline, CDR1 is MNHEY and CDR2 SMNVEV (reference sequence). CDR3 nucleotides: TGTGCCAGCAGTCCAGACAGGGGAAGATTGAGTGGCTACACCTTC. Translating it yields CASSPDRGRLSGYTF.

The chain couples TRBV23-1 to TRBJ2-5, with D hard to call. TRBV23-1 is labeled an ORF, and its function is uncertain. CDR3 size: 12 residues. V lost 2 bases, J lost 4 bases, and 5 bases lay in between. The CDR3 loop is CASSQRSETQYF. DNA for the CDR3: TGCGCCAGCAGTCAACGTTCAGAGACCCAGTACTTC.

CDR3 nucleotides: TGTGCCAGTAGTCCCAGGGGAGCCAAAAACATTCAGTACTTC. This codes for CASSPRGAKNIQYF. The V gene is TRBV19, the J gene TRBJ2-4; a weak D match, TRBD1 (6 bases). Germline V lookup: CDR1 LNHDA, CDR2 SQIVND (reference sequence). Trimming pared 5 bases from V and 0 bases from J, leaving 8 bases between. The length of the CDR3 is 14 residues.

CDR3 nucleotides: TGTGCCAGCAGCTTTTCCGGACGCGGGGCAGAGACCCAGTACTTC. Translated, it gives CASSFSGRGAETQYF. This chain links TRBV5-5 with TRBJ2-5, with D tentatively TRBD2 (6 bases). Trimming took 2 bases from V and 4 from J, leaving 15 bases between them. The CDR3 sequence is 15 residues long. Per germline, CDR1 SGHKS and CDR2 YYEKEE (reference sequence). Supplemented by reference TRBV5-5 and TRBJ2-5, the full variable domain reads DAGVTQSPTHLIKTRGQQVTLRCSPISGHKSVSWYQQVLGQGPQFIFQYYEKEERGRGNFPDRFSARQFPNYSSELNVNALLLGDSALYLCASSFSGRGAETQYFGPGTRLLVL.

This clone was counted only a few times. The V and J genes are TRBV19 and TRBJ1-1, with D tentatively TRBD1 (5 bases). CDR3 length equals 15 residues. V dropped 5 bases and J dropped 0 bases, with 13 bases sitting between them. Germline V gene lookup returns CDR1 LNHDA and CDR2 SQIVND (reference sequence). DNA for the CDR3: TGTGCCAGTAGTCCTTTGGGGGGGGTGAACACTGAAGCTTTCTTT. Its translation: CASSPLGGVNTEAFF.

The CDR3 reads CASSPPGQGNTDGNTIYF. The CDR3 DNA reads TGTGCCAGCAGCCCCCCGGGACAGGGAAATACTGACGGAAACACCATATATTTT. The gene calls are TRBV21-1 and TRBJ1-3; the table names TRBD1, a call not compared with the DNA. TRBV21-1 is listed as a pseudogene. The CDR3 totals 18 residues.

The DNA for the CDR3 is TGTGCCAGCAGTTTCTCCCCCGGGACAAACACCGGGGAGCTGTTTTTT. Amino acid sequence: CASSFSPGTNTGELFF. The chain has TRBV7-2 and TRBJ2-2, with D possibly matching TRBD1 (6 bases). The V end was cut by 6 bases, the J end by 2 bases, with 16 bases between. The CDR3 length is 16 residues. From germline, CDR1 is SGHTA and CDR2 FQGNSA.

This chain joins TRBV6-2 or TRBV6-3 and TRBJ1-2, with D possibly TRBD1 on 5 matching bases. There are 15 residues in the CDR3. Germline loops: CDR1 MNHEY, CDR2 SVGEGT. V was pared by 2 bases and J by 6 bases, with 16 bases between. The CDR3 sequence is CASSYPAGGGDGYTF. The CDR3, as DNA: TGTGCCAGCAGTTACCCGGCCGGGGGTGGTGATGGCTACACCTTC.

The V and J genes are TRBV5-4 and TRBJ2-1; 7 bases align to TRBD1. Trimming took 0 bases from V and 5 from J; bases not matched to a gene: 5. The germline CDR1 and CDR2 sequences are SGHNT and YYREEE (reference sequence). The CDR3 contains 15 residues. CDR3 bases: TGTGCCAGCAGCTTGGCCAGGGGGACAAACAATGAGCAGTTCTTC. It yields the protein CASSLARGTNNEQFF.

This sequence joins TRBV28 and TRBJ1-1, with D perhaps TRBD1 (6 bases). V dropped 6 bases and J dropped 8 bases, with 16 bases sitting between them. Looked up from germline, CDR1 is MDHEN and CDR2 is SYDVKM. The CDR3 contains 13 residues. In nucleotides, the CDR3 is TGTGCCAGCAGAAAACAGGGCACCAGAGAAGCTTTCTTT. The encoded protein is CASRKQGTREAFF.

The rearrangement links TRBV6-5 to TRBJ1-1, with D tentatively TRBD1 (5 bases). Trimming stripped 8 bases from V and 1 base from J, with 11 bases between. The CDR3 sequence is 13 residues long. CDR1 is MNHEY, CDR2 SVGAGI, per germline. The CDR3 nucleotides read TGTGCCAGCCAGAACAGGCCGAACACTGAAGCTTTCTTT. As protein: CASQNRPNTEAFF.

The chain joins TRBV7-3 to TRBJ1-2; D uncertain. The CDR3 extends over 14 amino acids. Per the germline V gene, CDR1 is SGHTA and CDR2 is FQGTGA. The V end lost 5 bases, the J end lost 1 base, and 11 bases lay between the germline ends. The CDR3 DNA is TGTGCCAGCAGCCCCACCCCGGTTAACTATGGCTACACCTTC. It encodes CASSPTPVNYGYTF. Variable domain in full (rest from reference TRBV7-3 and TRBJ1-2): GAGVSQTPSNKVTEKGKYVELRCDPISGHTALYWYRQSLGQGPEFLIYFQGTGAADDSGLPNDRFFAVRPEGSVSTLKIQRTERGDSAVYLCASSPTPVNYGYTFGSGTRLTVV.

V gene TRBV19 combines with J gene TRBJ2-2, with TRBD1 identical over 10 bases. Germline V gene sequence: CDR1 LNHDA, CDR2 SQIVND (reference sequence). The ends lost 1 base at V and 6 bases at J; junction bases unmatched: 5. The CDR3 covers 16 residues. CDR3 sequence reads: CASSIGPGQGPGELFF. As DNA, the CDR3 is TGTGCCAGTAGTATAGGCCCGGGACAGGGGCCCGGGGAGCTGTTTTTT.

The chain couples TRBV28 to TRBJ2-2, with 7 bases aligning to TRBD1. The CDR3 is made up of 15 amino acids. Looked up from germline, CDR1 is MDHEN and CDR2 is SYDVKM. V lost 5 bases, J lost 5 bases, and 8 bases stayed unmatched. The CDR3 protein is CASSPPDRVTGELFF. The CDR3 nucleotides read TGTGCCAGCAGTCCCCCCGACAGGGTGACCGGGGAGCTGTTTTTT.

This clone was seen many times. The CDR3 region has the DNA TGTGCCAGCAGGGCCCGGGACAGGGCGACTTTCTTT. It translates to CASRARDRATFF. The V gene is TRBV12-3 or TRBV12-4, the J gene TRBJ1-1; 9 nucleotides line up with TRBD1. The CDR3 has 12 residues. Unmatched junction bases numbered 8, after V lost 6 bases and J lost 12 bases.

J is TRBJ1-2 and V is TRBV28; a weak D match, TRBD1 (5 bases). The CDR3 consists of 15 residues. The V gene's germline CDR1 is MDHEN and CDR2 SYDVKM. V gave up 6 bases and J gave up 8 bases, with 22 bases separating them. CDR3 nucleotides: TGTGCCAGCAGCCCCGGGGGGACGGATAAGAGGGGCTACACCTTC. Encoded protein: CASSPGGTDKRGYTF.

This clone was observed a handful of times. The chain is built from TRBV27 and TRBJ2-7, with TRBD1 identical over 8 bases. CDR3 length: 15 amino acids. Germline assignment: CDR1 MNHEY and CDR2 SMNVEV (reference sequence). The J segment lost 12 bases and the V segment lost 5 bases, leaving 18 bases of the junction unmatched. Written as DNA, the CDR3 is TGTGCCAGCAGTCGTGGACAGGGAGGACGCGTTAGGCGGTACTTC. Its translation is CASSRGQGGRVRRYF.

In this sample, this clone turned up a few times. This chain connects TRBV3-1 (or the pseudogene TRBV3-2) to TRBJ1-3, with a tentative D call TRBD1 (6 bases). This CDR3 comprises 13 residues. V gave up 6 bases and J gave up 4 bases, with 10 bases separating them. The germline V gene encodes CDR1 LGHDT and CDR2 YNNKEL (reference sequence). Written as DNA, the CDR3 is TGTGCCAGCAGTCTCACAGGGGGAAACACCATATATTTT. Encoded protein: CASSLTGGNTIYF.

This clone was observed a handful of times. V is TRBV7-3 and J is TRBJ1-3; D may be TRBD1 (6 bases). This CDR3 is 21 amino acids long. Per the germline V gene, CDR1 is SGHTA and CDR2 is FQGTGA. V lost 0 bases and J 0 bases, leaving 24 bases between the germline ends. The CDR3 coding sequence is TGTGCCAGCAGCTTAACCCTCCCTGGGGGCGCGATAAGGGTCTCTGGAAACACCATATATTTT. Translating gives CASSLTLPGGAIRVSGNTIYF.

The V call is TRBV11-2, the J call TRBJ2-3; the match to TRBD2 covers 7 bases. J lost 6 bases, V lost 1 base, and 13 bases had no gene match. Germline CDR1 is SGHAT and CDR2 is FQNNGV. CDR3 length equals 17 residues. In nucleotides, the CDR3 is TGTGCCAGCAGCTTAGGTCGGTCGGGAGGTGCACGTGATACGCAGTATTTT. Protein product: CASSLGRSGGARDTQYF.

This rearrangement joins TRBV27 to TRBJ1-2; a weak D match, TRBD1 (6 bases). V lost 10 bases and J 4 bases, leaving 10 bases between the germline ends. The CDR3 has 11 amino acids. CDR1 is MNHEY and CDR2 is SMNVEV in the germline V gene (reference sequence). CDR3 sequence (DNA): TGTGCCACCGGGACAATCTATGGCTACACCTTC. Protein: CATGTIYGYTF.

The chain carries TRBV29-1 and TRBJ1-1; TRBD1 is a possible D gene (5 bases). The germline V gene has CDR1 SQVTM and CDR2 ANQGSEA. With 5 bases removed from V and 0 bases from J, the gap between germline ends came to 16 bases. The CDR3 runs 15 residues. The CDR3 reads CSVLLHRGMNTEAFF. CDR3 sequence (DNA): TGCAGCGTTCTACTTCATCGGGGGATGAACACTGAAGCTTTCTTT.